A single sample is the source of the 11 T cell receptor beta chains below, sequenced in a study of cytomegalovirus exposure and HLA in healthy donors. This PCR relied on a set of 60 Vbeta primers and 13 Jbeta primers. This table comes from immunoSEQ multiplex PCR, and its TCRdb copy is limited to in-frame clones, with some not included. The table shows under 200,000 clones, with about 86% occurring only once. Source material: PBMCs. Receptors originate from a woman aged 18-29 years in good health and CMV-seropositive.

The V call is TRBV5-1, the J call TRBJ1-3; TRBD1 matches at 10 bases. Trimming at V came to 0 bases and at J to 2 bases, leaving 5 bases not matched to a gene. This CDR3 has 17 amino acids. Germline V gives CDR1 SGHRS, CDR2 YFSETQ. CDR3 coding DNA: TGCGCCAGCAGCTTGGAGCGACAGGGGGCCGCTGGAAACACCATATATTTT. Protein product: CASSLERQGAAGNTIYF. Full variable domain (remainder filled in from reference TRBV5-1 and TRBJ1-3): KAGVTQTPRYLIKTRGQQVTLSCSPISGHRSVSWYQQTPGQGLQFLFEYFSETQRNKGNFPGRFSGRQFSNSRSEMNVSTLELGDSALYLCASSLERQGAAGNTIYFGEGSWLTVV.

This sequence joins TRBV7-8 and TRBJ2-5; D unresolved. Germline CDR1 and CDR2: SGHVS and FQNEAQ. Trimming took 5 bases from V and 4 from J, leaving 11 bases between them. The CDR3 extends over 13 amino acids. The CDR3 sequence: CASSPQTGETQYF. In DNA form, the CDR3 reads TGTGCCAGCAGCCCTCAAACGGGAGAGACCCAGTACTTC. Together with reference TRBV7-8 and TRBJ2-5, the CDR3 gives the full variable domain: GAGVSQSPRYKVAKRGQDVALRCDPISGHVSLFWYQQALGQGPEFLTYFQNEAQLDKSGLPSDRFFAERPEGSVSTLKIQRTQQEDSAVYLCASSPQTGETQYFGPGTRLLVL.

V gene TRBV6-5 combines with J gene TRBJ2-3; D call uncertain. The CDR3 length is 13 residues. CDR1 MNHEY and CDR2 SVGAGI come from the germline V gene. Deletions cut 5 bases from V and 5 bases from J, with 11 bases between. The CDR3 is CASSPLAKDTQYF. The CDR3 DNA reads as TGTGCCAGCAGTCCCCTGGCCAAAGATACGCAGTATTTT.

This sequence joins TRBV27 and TRBJ1-3; 7 bases fit TRBD1. The length of the CDR3 is 15 residues. Losses at the gene ends were 4 bases for V and 4 bases for J; bases not matched to a gene: 7. In germline, CDR1 is MNHEY, CDR2 SMNVEV (reference sequence). Here the CDR3 reads CASSSLGTDGNTIYF. The CDR3 DNA follows: TGTGCCAGCAGTTCTCTAGGGACAGACGGAAACACCATATATTTT.

The chain is built from TRBV30 and TRBJ1-1, with D maybe TRBD1 (5 bases). The CDR3 covers 12 residues. V was cut by 2 bases and J by 10 bases, with 14 bases left in between. Per the germline V gene, CDR1 is GTSNPN and CDR2 is SVGIG (reference sequence). CDR3 sequence reads: CAWSWSTGGAFF. The CDR3 DNA is TGTGCCTGGAGTTGGAGTACAGGTGGAGCTTTCTTT.

This chain uses TRBV6-1 with TRBJ2-1, with TRBD2 matching 14 bases. From germline, CDR1 is MNHNS and CDR2 SASEGT. The CDR3 loop spans 15 amino acids. The V segment lost 4 bases and the J segment 9 bases; nucleotides outside the gene matches: 5. CDR3 DNA sequence: TGTGCCAGCAGTGGACTAGCGGGGGGGCCTGGTGAGCAGTTCTTC. It encodes CASSGLAGGPGEQFF.

The V call is TRBV2, the J call TRBJ1-2; possible D gene TRBD1, 6 bases. Trimming pared 3 bases from V and 1 base from J, leaving 12 bases between. Germline loops: CDR1 SNHLY, CDR2 FYNNEI. This CDR3 has 15 amino acids. This CDR3 is CASSDRQVLNYGYTF. CDR3 DNA sequence: TGTGCCAGCAGTGACAGACAGGTCCTTAACTATGGCTACACCTTC. Together with reference TRBV2 and TRBJ1-2, the CDR3 gives the full variable domain: EPEVTQTPSHQVTQMGQEVILRCVPISNHLYFYWYRQILGQKVEFLVSFYNNEISEKSEIFDDQFSVERPDGSNFTLKIRSTKLEDSAMYFCASSDRQVLNYGYTFGSGTRLTVV.

The V call is TRBV20-1, the J call TRBJ2-5, with unresolved D. The CDR3 spans 11 residues. Germline loops: CDR1 DFQATT, CDR2 SNEGSKA (reference sequence). Trimming stripped 3 bases from V and 5 bases from J, with 7 bases between. Written as DNA, the CDR3 is TGCAGTGCTAGCTTATTGGAGACCCAGTACTTC. Protein: CSASLLETQYF.

With respect to this clone: This sample also contains other DNA sequences that code for the same CDR3. The V gene is TRBV18, the J gene TRBJ1-1; D ambiguous. V was cut by 2 bases and J by 2 bases, with 6 bases left in between. The germline gives CDR1 KGHSH, CDR2 LQKENI. The CDR3 is 13 amino acids. The DNA for the CDR3 is TGTGCCAGCTCACCAGGGCAAAACACTGAAGCTTTCTTT. Its protein product is CASSPGQNTEAFF.

This chain uses TRBV13 with TRBJ2-5; TRBD2 agrees at 8 bases. Trimming took 0 bases from V and 5 from J; bases not matched to a gene: 11. CDR1 and CDR2 (germline): PRHDT, FYEKMQ (reference sequence). There are 17 residues in the CDR3. The DNA for the CDR3 is TGTGCCAGCAGCTTAGGAACGGGGGGGAGTTCTGGGGAGACCCAGTACTTC. Translating it yields CASSLGTGGSSGETQYF.

The CDR3 DNA reads TGTGCCAGCAGCGCGAATACGGGGAACACCGGGGAGCTGTTTTTT. Translation: CASSANTGNTGELFF. The V and J genes are TRBV9 and TRBJ2-2; D call uncertain. Trimming removed 3 bases at V and 1 base at J, with 10 bases between. This CDR3 is 15 amino acids long. Germline V gene data show CDR1 as SGDLS and CDR2 as YYNGEE.